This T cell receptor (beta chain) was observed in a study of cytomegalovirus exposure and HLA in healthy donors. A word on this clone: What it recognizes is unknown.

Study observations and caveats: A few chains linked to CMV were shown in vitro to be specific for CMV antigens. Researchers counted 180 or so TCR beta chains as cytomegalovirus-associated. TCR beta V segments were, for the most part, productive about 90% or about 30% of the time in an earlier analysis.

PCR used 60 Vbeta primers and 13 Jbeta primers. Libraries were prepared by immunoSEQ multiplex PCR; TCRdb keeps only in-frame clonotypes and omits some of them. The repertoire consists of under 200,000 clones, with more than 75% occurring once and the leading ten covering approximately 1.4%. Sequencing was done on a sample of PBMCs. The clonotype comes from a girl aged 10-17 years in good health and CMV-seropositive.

In DNA form, the CDR3 reads TGTGCCAGCAGCTCGACAAGAAACACCGGGGAGCTGTTTTTT. This codes for CASSSTRNTGELFF. V is TRBV7-3 and J is TRBJ2-2; D unresolved. Trimming took 4 bases from V and 2 from J, leaving 8 bases between them. The CDR3 spans 14 residues. Germline V lookup: CDR1 SGHTA, CDR2 FQGTGA.